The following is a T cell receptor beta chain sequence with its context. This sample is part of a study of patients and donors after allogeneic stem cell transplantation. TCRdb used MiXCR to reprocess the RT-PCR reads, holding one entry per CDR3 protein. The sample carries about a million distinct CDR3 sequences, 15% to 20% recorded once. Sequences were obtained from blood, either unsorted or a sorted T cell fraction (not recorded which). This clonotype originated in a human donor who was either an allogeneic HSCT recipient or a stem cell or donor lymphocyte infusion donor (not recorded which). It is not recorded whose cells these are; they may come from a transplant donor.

The CDR3 coding sequence is TGCGCCAGCAGCCAAGATCTGGTCTCACCTTCCTACGAGCAGTACTTC. This translates into CASSQDLVSPSYEQYF. The chain joins TRBV4-3 to TRBJ2-7; no clear D gene. V was cut by 0 bases and J by 1 base, with 13 bases left in between. The CDR3 length is 16 residues. The V gene's germline CDR1 is LGHNA and CDR2 YSLEER.